Described below is a single T cell receptor beta chain sequence and its context. The data were taken from a study of blood T cell repertoires in COVID-19. The wider study: PBMCs, B-cell-depleted T cells, or T cells provided the cDNA or gDNA that made up the material.

Looked up from germline, CDR1 is MDHEN and CDR2 is SYDVKM. The CDR3 covers 15 residues. After removal of 2 bases from V and 8 bases from J, the junction contained 6 bases not matched to a gene. Those enrolled in Seattle joined during active infection and were followed longitudinally afterward. TCRdb keeps only in-frame clones here, not all; method: immunoSEQ multiplex PCR. The data hold over 60,000 clones, with 90% observed a single time. Sequencing was carried out using peripheral blood. The gene calls are TRBV28 and TRBJ1-4; 9 nucleotides line up with TRBD1. The TCR originated in a man aged 50-60 years with COVID-19, enrolled during active disease. CDR3: CASSLGGTGNEKLFF. The CDR3 bases are TGTGCCAGCAGTTTAGGTGGGACAGGGAACGAAAAACTGTTTTTT. Filled out from reference TRBV28 and TRBJ1-4, the complete variable domain reads DVKVTQSSRYLVKRTGEKVFLECVQDMDHENMFWYRQDPGLGLRLIYFSYDVKMKEKGDIPEGYSVSREKKERFSLILESASTNQTSMYLCASSLGGTGNEKLFFGSGTQLSVL.